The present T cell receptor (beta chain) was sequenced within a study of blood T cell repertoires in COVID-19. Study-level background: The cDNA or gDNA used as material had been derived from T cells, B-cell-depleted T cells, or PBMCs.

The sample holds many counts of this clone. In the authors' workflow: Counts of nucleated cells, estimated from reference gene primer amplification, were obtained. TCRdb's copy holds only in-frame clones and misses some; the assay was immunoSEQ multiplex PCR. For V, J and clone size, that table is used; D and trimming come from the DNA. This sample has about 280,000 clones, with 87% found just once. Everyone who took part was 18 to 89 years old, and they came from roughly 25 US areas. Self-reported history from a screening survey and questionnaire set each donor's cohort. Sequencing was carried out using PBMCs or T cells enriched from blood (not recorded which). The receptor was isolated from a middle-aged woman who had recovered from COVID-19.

CDR3 sequence (DNA): TGTGCCAGTAGCGGGAGCTCCTACAATGAGCAGTTCTTC. Its protein is CASSGSSYNEQFF. The chain is built from TRBV18 and TRBJ2-1; 9 nucleotides agree with TRBD2. The CDR3 has 13 residues. V shed 9 bases and J 0 bases; nucleotides not matched to a gene: 0. CDR1 is KGHSH, CDR2 LQKENI, per germline.